These 29 T cell receptor beta chains were sequenced from one sample in a study of cytomegalovirus exposure and HLA in healthy donors. The method was immunoSEQ multiplex PCR; TCRdb's version includes in-frame clones alone and lacks a portion of them. The table lists over 100,000 clones, 89% of them singletons. The sample comprised PBMCs. The receptors stem from a woman aged 18 to 35 in good health and CMV-seronegative.

This clone was counted a few times. The gene calls are TRBV2 and TRBJ1-5, with D hard to call. V was clipped by 4 bases and J by 7 bases, with 11 bases between them. The CDR3 is made up of 13 amino acids. Per germline, CDR1 SNHLY and CDR2 FYNNEI. In DNA, the CDR3 is TGTGCCAGCAGTGCACAGAGAGAGCAGCCCCAGCATTTT. Its protein is CASSAQREQPQHF.

A note on this clone: A junction end diverges from the germline sequence, so it may reflect a read error. The chain carries TRBV19 and TRBJ1-1; a weak D match, TRBD1 (6 bases). Germline CDR1 LNHDA, CDR2 SQIVND (reference sequence). The CDR3 length is 12 residues. The CDR3 bases are TGTGCCAGTAGCGTCTGGGACACAGAAGCTTTCTTT. Translated, it gives CASSVWDTEAFF.

The gene calls are TRBV27 and TRBJ1-2; possibly TRBD1 for D (6 bases). The CDR3 has 13 residues. Germline values: CDR1 MNHEY, CDR2 SMNVEV (reference sequence). Trimming removed 5 bases at V and 8 bases at J, with 15 bases between. CDR3 amino acids: CASSGSGAGGYTF. Written as DNA, the CDR3 is TGTGCCAGCAGTGGGTCAGGGGCCGGGGGCTACACCTTC.

This clone has just a few counts. The CDR3 sequence: CASSQGNRNNSPLHF. CDR3 nucleotide sequence: TGCGCCAGCAGCCAAGGCAACAGGAATAATTCACCCCTCCACTTT. The chain combines TRBV4-1 with TRBJ1-6; possible D gene TRBD1, 5 bases. Germline V gene sequence: CDR1 MGHRA, CDR2 YSYEKL. V was pared by 1 base and J by 5 bases, with 9 bases between. The CDR3 is 15 residues long.

This clone has only one observation. The chain combines TRBV2 with TRBJ1-6, with 8 bases matching TRBD1. The length of the CDR3 is 16 residues. The V gene end was trimmed by 6 bases and the J gene end by 3 bases; junction bases not matched to a gene: 7. Germline V gives CDR1 SNHLY, CDR2 FYNNEI. The CDR3 is CASRELDRDYNSPLHF. The CDR3 DNA is TGTGCCAGCAGAGAACTGGACAGGGACTATAATTCACCCCTCCACTTT.

The rearrangement links TRBV19 to TRBJ2-3, with 7 bases identical to TRBD2. V gave up 5 bases and J gave up 2 bases; unmatched junction bases: 16. Germline V gives CDR1 LNHDA, CDR2 SQIVND (reference sequence). This CDR3 is 18 amino acids long. The CDR3 spells CASSPRSGAGVITDTQYF. CDR3 DNA: TGTGCCAGTAGTCCTAGAAGCGGGGCGGGGGTTATCACAGATACGCAGTATTTT. Full variable domain (remainder filled in from reference TRBV19 and TRBJ2-3): DGGITQSPKYLFRKEGQNVTLSCEQNLNHDAMYWYRQDPGQGLRLIYYSQIVNDFQKGDIAEGYSVSREKKESFPLTVTSAQKNPTAFYLCASSPRSGAGVITDTQYFGPGTRLTVL.

This chain connects TRBV5-1 to TRBJ2-5; TRBD2 is a possible D gene (5 bases). The germline V gene has CDR1 SGHRS and CDR2 YFSETQ. The CDR3 consists of 15 residues. Trimming removed 4 bases at V and 5 bases at J, with 18 bases between. CDR3 amino acids: CASSLLPARGETQYF. The CDR3 nucleotides are TGCGCCAGCAGCCTCCTTCCCGCTAGAGGGGAGACCCAGTACTTC.

The V gene is TRBV5-4, the J gene TRBJ2-2; 10 bases are shared with TRBD2. The ends lost 2 bases at V and 4 bases at J; junction bases unmatched: 2. This CDR3 comprises 15 residues. CDR1 SGHNT and CDR2 YYREEE come from the germline V gene (reference sequence). The CDR3 region is CASSFWTSGTGELFF. CDR3 DNA: TGTGCCAGCAGCTTCTGGACTAGCGGCACCGGGGAGCTGTTTTTT.

V gene TRBV6-6 combines with J gene TRBJ1-1, with TRBD1 matching 10 bases. V dropped 4 bases and J dropped 10; count of bases not matched to a gene: 6. Germline CDR1 is MNHNY and CDR2 is SVGAGI (reference sequence). The CDR3 runs to 13 residues. The CDR3: CASSSGQGGGAFF. The CDR3 DNA is TGTGCCAGCAGTTCAGGACAGGGGGGTGGAGCTTTCTTT.

This sequence joins TRBV10-1 and TRBJ2-7; D possibly corresponds to TRBD1 (5 bases). The germline CDR1 and CDR2 sequences are WNHNN and SYGVQD (reference sequence). The V gene lost 9 bases and the J gene lost 4 bases, with 13 bases spanning the gap. The CDR3 consists of 12 residues. CDR3 protein: CARIPSGYEQYF. The CDR3 DNA reads as TGCGCCAGGATACCTTCAGGGTACGAGCAGTACTTC.

The chain combines TRBV18 with TRBJ2-2; D remains ambiguous. Trimming took off 2 bases at V and 8 bases at J, with 9 bases between the two ends. The CDR3 contains 13 residues. The germline V gene encodes CDR1 KGHSH and CDR2 LQKENI. This CDR3 reads CASSPRGVGELFF. The DNA for the CDR3 is TGTGCCAGCTCACCAAGAGGAGTTGGGGAGCTGTTTTTT.

The chain recombines TRBV2 with TRBJ1-2, with D possibly being TRBD1 (5 bases). This CDR3 spans 12 amino acids. CDR1 and CDR2 from the germline V gene are SNHLY and FYNNEI. The germline V and J ends were trimmed by 2 bases and 8 bases, with 9 bases remaining between them. The CDR3 region is CASSERGKGYTF. CDR3 DNA sequence: TGTGCCAGCAGTGAAAGGGGAAAAGGCTACACCTTC.

The chain links TRBV6-6 to TRBJ1-2; the D is unclear. This CDR3 spans 14 amino acids. Germline-derived CDR1 and CDR2 are MNHNY and SVGAGI (reference sequence). Trimming left V 7 bases short and J 8 bases short, with 20 bases between. The chain's CDR3 is CASKTAIVIEGYTF. CDR3 nucleotide sequence: TGTGCCAGCAAAACAGCTATCGTGATTGAGGGCTACACCTTC.

The chain carries TRBV5-1 and TRBJ2-5; TRBD2 matches 10 bases. CDR1 is SGHRS and CDR2 is YFSETQ in the germline V gene. The CDR3 extends over 17 amino acids. The trim removed 0 bases at V and 0 bases at J, leaving 5 bases unmatched. The CDR3 sequence is CASSLGAGGSYQETQYF. For the CDR3, the DNA is TGCGCCAGCAGCTTGGGAGCGGGGGGGAGTTACCAAGAGACCCAGTACTTC.

The rearrangement uses TRBV6-5 and TRBJ1-1; D ambiguous. V lost 0 bases to trimming and J lost 1 base, with 9 bases between them. The CDR3 runs 15 residues. The germline V gene encodes CDR1 MNHEY and CDR2 SVGAGI. The CDR3 DNA is TGTGCCAGCAGTTACTCCGGGGTTACGAACACTGAAGCTTTCTTT. As protein: CASSYSGVTNTEAFF.

Only one count was recorded for this clone. The chain uses TRBV7-8 and TRBJ1-5, with D perhaps matching TRBD1 (6 bases). CDR1 is SGHVS, CDR2 FQNEAQ, per germline. The germline V and J ends were trimmed by 5 bases and 6 bases, with 11 bases remaining between them. This CDR3 has 13 amino acids. The CDR3 reads CASSLSRGQPQHF. DNA of the CDR3: TGTGCCAGCAGCCTATCCAGGGGTCAGCCCCAGCATTTT.

This clone was seen just once. The CDR3 nucleotides read TGTGCCAGCAGCCAAGACGGACAGGAATTAGCCTACGAGCAGTACTTC. It codes for CASSQDGQELAYEQYF. The chain uses TRBV14 and TRBJ2-7; 7 bases are a match to TRBD1. This CDR3 spans 16 amino acids. The J segment lost 2 bases and the V segment lost 0 bases, leaving 7 bases of the junction unmatched. Germline V gene sequence: CDR1 SGHDN, CDR2 FVKESK.

This rearrangement joins TRBV6-1 to TRBJ1-1, with D possibly TRBD1 on 5 matching bases. The CDR3 is 13 amino acids. Germline V lookup: CDR1 MNHNS, CDR2 SASEGT. V lost 9 bases, J lost 7 bases, and 18 bases lay in between. CDR3 loop: CASEESRRGEAFF. The CDR3 nucleotides read TGTGCCAGTGAAGAATCCAGGAGGGGTGAAGCTTTCTTT.

The chain couples TRBV7-9 to TRBJ2-3; D unclear. This CDR3 is 15 amino acids long. V was trimmed by 1 base and J by 2 bases, leaving 10 bases between them. Germline V gene lookup returns CDR1 SEHNR and CDR2 FQNEAQ (reference sequence). CDR3 bases: TGTGCCAGCAGCTTAGGTGCGGAGTACACAGATACGCAGTATTTT. Translation: CASSLGAEYTDTQYF.

J is TRBJ2-3 and V is TRBV2; TRBD2 matches 14 bases. V was pared by 2 bases and J by 2 bases, with 6 bases of the junction left unmatched. The CDR3 extends over 18 amino acids. Germline values: CDR1 SNHLY, CDR2 FYNNEI. The CDR3 DNA reads TGTGCCAGCAGTGAAATGTTGACTAGCGGGGGGGCCACAGATACGCAGTATTTT. It codes for CASSEMLTSGGATDTQYF.

The V and J genes are TRBV5-1 and TRBJ2-5; D possibly corresponds to TRBD1 (7 bases). Germline V gene data show CDR1 as SGHRS and CDR2 as YFSETQ. The CDR3 sequence is 13 residues long. Trimming pared 4 bases from V and 2 bases from J, leaving 9 bases between. DNA for the CDR3: TGCGCCAGCAGCGCGGGACAGCAAGAGACCCAGTACTTC. Protein product: CASSAGQQETQYF.

This chain links TRBV13 with TRBJ2-3; D gene unclear. The V and J ends lost 0 bases and 2 bases respectively, with 6 bases between them. Per germline, CDR1 PRHDT and CDR2 FYEKMQ (reference sequence). This CDR3 has 14 residues. The CDR3 region has the DNA TGTGCCAGCAGCTTAGGACAGCCCACAGATACGCAGTATTTT. Protein sequence: CASSLGQPTDTQYF.

The V call is TRBV11-2, the J call TRBJ1-4; D possibly corresponds to TRBD1 (6 bases). CDR1 and CDR2 from the germline V gene are SGHAT and FQNNGV. Trimming pared 4 bases from V and 0 bases from J, leaving 9 bases between. CDR3 size: 15 residues. As DNA, the CDR3 is TGTGCCAGCAGCTATAGGACAGCAACTAATGAAAAACTGTTTTTT. Translated: CASSYRTATNEKLFF.

V usage is TRBV9 and J usage is TRBJ2-3; 8 bases map to TRBD2. V shed 0 bases, J shed 7 bases, and the junction held 13 bases outside the gene matches. The CDR3 contains 17 residues. Germline CDR1 reads SGDLS; CDR2 reads YYNGEE. CDR3 loop: CASSVEGAGVPPYTQYF. The CDR3 DNA sequence: TGTGCCAGCAGCGTAGAGGGAGCGGGGGTTCCTCCTTATACGCAGTATTTT. Full variable domain (remainder filled in from reference TRBV9 and TRBJ2-3): DSGVTQTPKHLITATGQRVTLRCSPRSGDLSVYWYQQSLDQGLQFLIQYYNGEERAKGNILERFSAQQFPDLHSELNLSSLELGDSALYFCASSVEGAGVPPYTQYFGPGTRLTVL.

The rearrangement uses TRBV5-3 and TRBJ1-2, with D hard to call. TRBV5-3 is annotated as an ORF whose role is uncertain. The CDR3 contains 14 residues. Trimming cost V 4 bases and J 4 bases, with 14 bases left between them. The DNA of the CDR3 is TGTGCCAGAAGCACGCCCTACCGCGGCTATGGCTACACCTTC. This codes for CARSTPYRGYGYTF.

The chain carries TRBV18 and TRBJ1-4; D remains unclear. Germline CDR1 is KGHSH and CDR2 is LQKENI. Trimming left V 4 bases short and J 1 base short, with 10 bases between. The CDR3 consists of 15 residues. The CDR3 spells CASSLPRGTNEKLFF. The CDR3 DNA reads TGTGCCAGCTCACTCCCCCGGGGAACTAATGAAAAACTGTTTTTT.

The chain joins TRBV7-8 to TRBJ1-1, with 8 positions matching TRBD1. The germline CDR1 and CDR2 sequences are SGHVS and FQNEAQ. V trimming: 3 bases; J trimming: 6 bases; junction bases outside the gene matches: 18. The CDR3 consists of 18 residues. CDR3 protein: CASSLVVSGGALRSEAFF. The CDR3 nucleotides are TGTGCCAGCAGCTTGGTAGTGTCAGGGGGCGCTTTACGATCTGAAGCTTTCTTT.

The V call is TRBV6-5, the J call TRBJ2-1; perhaps TRBD1 as D (6 bases). Trimming left V 6 bases short and J 3 bases short, with 15 bases between. CDR3 length: 15 residues. Germline V gene sequence: CDR1 MNHEY, CDR2 SVGAGI. The chain's CDR3 is CASSLQGGGYNEQFF. Written as DNA, the CDR3 is TGTGCCAGCAGCCTACAGGGTGGTGGCTACAATGAGCAGTTCTTC.

The chain combines TRBV7-3 with TRBJ2-3; 11 nucleotides align to TRBD1. V lost 5 bases, J lost 3 bases, and 7 bases stayed unmatched. Germline V gene sequence: CDR1 SGHTA, CDR2 FQGTGA. CDR3 length: 16 amino acids. The CDR3 DNA reads as TGTGCCAGCAGCCCACGGACAGGGGGCACAACAGATACGCAGTATTTT. It yields the protein CASSPRTGGTTDTQYF.